The rows below give T cell receptor beta chains drawn from one sample of a study of molecular identifiers for immune sequencing clone quantification. TCRdb reprocessed the PCR reads with MiXCR, giving one entry per CDR3 protein. The sample yields around 480,000 distinct CDR3 sequences, about 25% seen once. The sequenced sample was naive CD8+ T cells from blood, with Jurkat cell RNA spiked in. The receptors shown here come from a human donor in good health. Some libraries in this study had Jurkat cell RNA spiked in. Both conserved end residues are part of each CDR3. Each record gives: V gene, J gene, clone size, D gene, CDR3 protein, CDR3 DNA. The D gene is left open where the match is weak. Some rows mark clone size as missing; the rest say once, few, many or name a class of expanded clone.

TRBV15,TRBJ2-7,.,.,CATSNVDPDREQYF,TGTGCCACCAGCAACGTCGATCCGGACCGGGAGCAGTACTTC
TRBV2,TRBJ2-7,.,.,CASSEVVVGEQYF,TGTGCCAGCAGTGAAGTTGTGGTTGGCGAGCAGTACTTC
TRBV4-3,TRBJ2-1,few,TRBD2,CASSPGLAGELGHEQFF,TGCGCCAGCAGCCCCGGGCTAGCGGGAGAGTTGGGACATGAGCAGTTCTTC
TRBV7-9,TRBJ2-7,few,TRBD1,CASSLAQGQSYEQYF,TGTGCCAGCAGCTTAGCACAGGGACAGAGTTACGAGCAGTACTTC
TRBV10-2,TRBJ1-2,.,.,CASSEWEGPNYGYTF,TGCGCCAGCAGTGAGTGGGAGGGTCCCAACTATGGCTACACCTTC
TRBV13,TRBJ2-4,many,.,CASSSEFGGAKNIQYF,TGTGCCAGCAGCTCCGAGTTTGGTGGAGCCAAAAACATTCAGTACTTC
TRBV13,TRBJ2-3,few,TRBD2,CASSDSSGGSTDTQYF,TGTGCCAGCAGCGACTCTAGCGGGGGAAGCACAGATACGCAGTATTTT
TRBV13,TRBJ2-3,many,TRBD2,CASSPLAGGPADTQYF,TGTGCCAGCAGCCCTCTAGCGGGAGGGCCCGCAGATACGCAGTATTTT
TRBV20-1,TRBJ2-3,few,.,CSASRTRLPQGTDTQYF,TGCAGTGCTAGCCGAACCCGACTACCTCAAGGCACAGATACGCAGTATTTT
TRBV7-9,TRBJ2-7,few,.,CASSPSGGRLSYEQYF,TGTGCCAGCAGCCCCTCCGGGGGAAGGCTAAGCTACGAGCAGTACTTC
TRBV4-3,TRBJ2-7,few,TRBD2,CASSQTVAGGEVSYEQYF,TGCGCCAGCAGCCAAACAGTGGCGGGGGGAGAAGTCTCCTACGAGCAGTACTTC
TRBV7-9,TRBJ2-7,many,.,CASSLGVGEQYF,TGTGCCAGCAGCTTGGGGGTTGGCGAGCAGTACTTC
TRBV7-7,TRBJ2-7,.,TRBD1,CASSTGQGYSYEQCF,TGTGCCAGCAGCACTGGACAGGGGTACTCCTACGAGCAGTGCTTC
TRBV25-1,TRBJ1-1,.,.,CAPTASGGGARVAEAFF,TGTGCCCCCACTGCATCCGGGGGGGGGGCACGCGTCGCTGAAGCTTTCTTT
TRBV20-1,TRBJ1-1,.,.,CSARDLGSEALF,TGCAGTGCTAGAGATTTGGGCTCGGAAGCTCTCTTT
TRBV20-1,TRBJ1-2,few,.,CSARDGWLGQSGYTF,TGCAGTGCTAGAGATGGTTGGCTGGGGCAGTCTGGCTACACCTTC
TRBV27,TRBJ2-1,few,.,CASRLVGYNEQFF,TGTGCCAGTCGATTGGTGGGTTACAATGAGCAGTTCTTC
TRBV2,TRBJ2-7,.,.,CASSDSGASLSYEQYF,TGTGCCAGCAGTGATTCTGGGGCCTCCCTTTCCTACGAGCAGTACTTC